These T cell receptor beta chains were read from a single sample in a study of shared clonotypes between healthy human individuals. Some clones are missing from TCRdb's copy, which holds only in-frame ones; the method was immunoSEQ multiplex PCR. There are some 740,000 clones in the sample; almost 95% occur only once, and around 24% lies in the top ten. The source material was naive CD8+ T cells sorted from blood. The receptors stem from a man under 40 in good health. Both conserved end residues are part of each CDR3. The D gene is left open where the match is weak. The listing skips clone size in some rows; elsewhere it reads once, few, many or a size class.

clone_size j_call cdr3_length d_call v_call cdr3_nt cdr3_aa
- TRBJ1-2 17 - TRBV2 TGTGCCAGCAGTAAACAGAATAGTATGATACCTAACTATGGCTACACCTTC CASSKQNSMIPNYGYTF
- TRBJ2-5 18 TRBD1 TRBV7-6 TGTGCCAGCAGCTTCAATCTCCCCCAGACAGGGATCCAAGAGACCCAGTACTTC CASSFNLPQTGIQETQYF
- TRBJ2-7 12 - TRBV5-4 TGTGCCAGCAGCTTTGGGGCCTACGAGCAGTACTTC CASSFGAYEQYF
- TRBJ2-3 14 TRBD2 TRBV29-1 TGCAGCGTTGATTCTAGCGGGAGGACAGATACGCAGTATTTT CSVDSSGRTDTQYF
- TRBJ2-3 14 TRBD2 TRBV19 TGTGCCAGTAGTATGTTTGCGGGAGAAGATACGCAGTATTTT CASSMFAGEDTQYF
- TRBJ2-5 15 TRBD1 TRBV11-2 TGTGCCAGCAGCTTCGGGACAGGGACCCAAGAGACCCAGTACTTC CASSFGTGTQETQYF
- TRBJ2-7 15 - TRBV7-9 TGTGCCAGCAGCTTAGGTTCGGGCAGCTCCTACGAGCAGTACTTC CASSLGSGSSYEQYF
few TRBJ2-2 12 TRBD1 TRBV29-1 TGCAGCGGCCGACAGGGGAGCGGGGAGCTGTTTTTT CSGRQGSGELFF
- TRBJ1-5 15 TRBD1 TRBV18 TGTGCCAGCTCACCACCGGGGACAGGGAGTCAGCCCCAGCATTTT CASSPPGTGSQPQHF
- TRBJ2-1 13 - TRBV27 TGTGCCAGCAGCCACAACTCCTACAATGAGCAGTTCTTC CASSHNSYNEQFF
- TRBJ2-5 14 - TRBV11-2 TGTGCCAGCCACTATTATTCGGTCGGGGAGACCCAGTACTTC CASHYYSVGETQYF
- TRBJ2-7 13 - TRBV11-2 TGTGCCAGCAGCTTAGGGCCGGGCTACGAGCAGTACTTC CASSLGPGYEQYF
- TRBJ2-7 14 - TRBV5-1 TGCGCCAGCAGCTTGGCCTGGGGGACCTACGAGCAGTACTTC CASSLAWGTYEQYF
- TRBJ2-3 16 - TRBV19 TGTGCCAGTAGTATTAGGGTGCGGCTAAGCACAGATACGCAGTATTTT CASSIRVRLSTDTQYF
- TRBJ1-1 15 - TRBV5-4 TGTGCCAGCAGCTTGGAGGGGCCAATGAACACTGAAGCTTTCTTT CASSLEGPMNTEAFF
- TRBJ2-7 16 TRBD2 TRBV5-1 TGCGCCAGCAGCTTCGTGACGGGAGGGCCGTTGGACGAGCAGTACTTC CASSFVTGGPLDEQYF
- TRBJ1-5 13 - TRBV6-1 TGTGCCAGCAGTGAAAGGGGGAATCAGCCCCAGCATTTT CASSERGNQPQHF
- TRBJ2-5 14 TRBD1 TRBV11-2 TGTGCCAGCAGACACTCGGACAGGCAAGAGACCCAGTACTTC CASRHSDRQETQYF
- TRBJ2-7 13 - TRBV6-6 TGTGCCAGCAGTTTGGGACCATACTACGAGCAGTACTTC CASSLGPYYEQYF
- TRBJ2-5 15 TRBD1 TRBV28 TGTGCCAGCAGGGGTGGACAGGGTCATCAAGAGACCCAGTACTTC CASRGGQGHQETQYF
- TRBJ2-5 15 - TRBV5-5 TGTGCCAGCAGCAACGACGGGCGCGACCAAGAGACCCAGTACTTC CASSNDGRDQETQYF
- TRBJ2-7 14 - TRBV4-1 TGCGCCAGCAGCCAGACCGGGACTCCCTACGAGCAGTACTTC CASSQTGTPYEQYF
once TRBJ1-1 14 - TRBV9 TGTGCCAGCAGCGTAGGCAGGGTCGACACTGAAGCTTTCTTT CASSVGRVDTEAFF
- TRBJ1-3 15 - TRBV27 TGTGCCAGCAGTTTCGCGTACAGAGCTGGAAACACCATATATTTT CASSFAYRAGNTIYF
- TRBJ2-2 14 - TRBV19 TGTGCCAGTACCTTCGGACTAAACACCGGGGAGCTGTTTTTT CASTFGLNTGELFF
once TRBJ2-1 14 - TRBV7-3 TGTGCCAGCAGCTTAACAGGGTATAGCGATGAGCAGTTCTTC CASSLTGYSDEQFF